This TCR beta chain was recovered during a study of identical twins. Regarding this clonotype: What it binds is not known. A much larger clone sits a single nucleotide away, making a read error possible.

Template switching added a universal primer binding site, and final cDNA carried unique molecular identifiers. TCRdb itself ran the 5' RACE reads through MiXCR, one entry per CDR3 protein. The data show a few hundred thousand distinct CDR3 sequences, roughly 18% seen once. Study observations and caveats: The degree of excess twin sharing was weaker in beta out-of-frame sequences. For out-of-frame alpha sequences shared by twins, low generation probability was in excess.

Germline V lookup: CDR1 MNHEY, CDR2 SVGEGT. There are 17 residues in the CDR3. The source material was naive T cells sorted from blood. This receptor was identified in a man aged 50-59 years in good health. The chain is built from TRBV6-2 or TRBV6-3 and TRBJ2-3; maybe TRBD1 (6 bases). DNA of the CDR3: TGTGCCAGCAGTCCGATAGGGACACGTTCGGCGACAGATTCGCAGTATTTT. Translating it yields CASSPIGTRSATDSQYF.